The entry that follows covers one T cell receptor beta chain sequence. This CDR3 comprises 16 residues. V was clipped by 7 bases and J by 2 bases, with 21 bases between them. Germline lookup yields CDR1 MRHNA and CDR2 SNTAGT. The repertoire was sequenced with immunoSEQ multiplex PCR; TCRdb's copy has only in-frame clones and lacks some. The sample gives over 20,000 clones, around 86% of which show up once; about 25% is in the top ten. These data are taken from a study of control samples from healthy donors and cancer patients. Sequencing was carried out using PBMCs. The chain combines TRBV6-4 with TRBJ2-7, with a possible D match to TRBD2 (6 bases). This receptor was obtained from a man in his sixties with colorectal cancer. The CDR3 sequence is CASTTPGEGTTYEQYF. The CDR3 nucleotides read TGTGCCAGCACCACTCCGGGAGAGGGGACCACCTACGAGCAGTACTTC.